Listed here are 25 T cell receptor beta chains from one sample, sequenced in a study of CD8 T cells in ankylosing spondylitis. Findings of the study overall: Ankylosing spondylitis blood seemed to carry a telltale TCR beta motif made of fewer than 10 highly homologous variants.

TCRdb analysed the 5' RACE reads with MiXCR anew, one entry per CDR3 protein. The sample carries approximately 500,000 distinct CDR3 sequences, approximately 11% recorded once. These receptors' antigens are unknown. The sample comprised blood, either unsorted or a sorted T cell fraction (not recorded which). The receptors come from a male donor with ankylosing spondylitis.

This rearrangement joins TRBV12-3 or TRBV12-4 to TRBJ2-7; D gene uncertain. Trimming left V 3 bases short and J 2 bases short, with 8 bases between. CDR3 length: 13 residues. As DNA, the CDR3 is TGTGCCAGCAGTTTTGGTCCTACCTACGAGCAGTACTTC. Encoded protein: CASSFGPTYEQYF.

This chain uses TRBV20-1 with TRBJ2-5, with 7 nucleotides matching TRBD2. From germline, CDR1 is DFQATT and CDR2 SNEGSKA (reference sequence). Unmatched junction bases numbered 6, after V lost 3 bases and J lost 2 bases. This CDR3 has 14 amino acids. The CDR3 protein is CSASDSGKQETQYF. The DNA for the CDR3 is TGCAGTGCTAGTGACAGCGGGAAACAAGAGACCCAGTACTTC.

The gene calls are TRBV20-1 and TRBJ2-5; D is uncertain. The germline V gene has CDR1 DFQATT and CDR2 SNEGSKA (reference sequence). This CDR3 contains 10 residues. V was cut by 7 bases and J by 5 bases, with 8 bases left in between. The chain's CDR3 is CSVVRETQYF. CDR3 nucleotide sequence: TGCAGTGTAGTTAGGGAGACCCAGTACTTC.

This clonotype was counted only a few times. The CDR3 region is CAWSGDGQGKLFF. CDR3 nucleotide sequence: TGTGCCTGGAGTGGAGATGGACAGGGAAAACTGTTTTTT. The V gene is TRBV30, the J gene TRBJ1-4; TRBD1 matches at 8 bases. The V segment lost 1 base and the J segment 10 bases; nucleotides outside the gene matches: 5. CDR3 length: 13 residues. Germline V gene sequence: CDR1 GTSNPN, CDR2 SVGIG (reference sequence).

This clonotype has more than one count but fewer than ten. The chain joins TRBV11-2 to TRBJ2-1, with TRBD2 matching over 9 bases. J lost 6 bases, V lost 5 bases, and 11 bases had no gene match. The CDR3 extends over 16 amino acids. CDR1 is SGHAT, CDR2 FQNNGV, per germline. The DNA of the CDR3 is TGTGCCAGCAGCGCCCGGGCTAGCGGGACTAGCAATGAGCAGTTCTTC. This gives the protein CASSARASGTSNEQFF.

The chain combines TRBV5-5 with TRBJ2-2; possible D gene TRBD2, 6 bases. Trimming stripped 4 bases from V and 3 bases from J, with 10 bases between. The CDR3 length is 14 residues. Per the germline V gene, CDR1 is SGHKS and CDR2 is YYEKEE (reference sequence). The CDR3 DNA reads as TGTGCCAGCAGCCTTTGGGACTACACCGGGGAGCTGTTTTTT. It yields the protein CASSLWDYTGELFF. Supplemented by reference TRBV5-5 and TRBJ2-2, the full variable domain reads DAGVTQSPTHLIKTRGQQVTLRCSPISGHKSVSWYQQVLGQGPQFIFQYYEKEERGRGNFPDRFSARQFPNYSSELNVNALLLGDSALYLCASSLWDYTGELFFGEGSRLTVL.

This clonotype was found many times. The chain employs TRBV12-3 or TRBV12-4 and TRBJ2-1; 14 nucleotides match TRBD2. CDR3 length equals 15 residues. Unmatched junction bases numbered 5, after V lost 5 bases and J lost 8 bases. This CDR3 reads CASSRGLAGGYEQFF. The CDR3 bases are TGTGCCAGCAGTCGTGGACTAGCGGGAGGCTATGAGCAGTTCTTC.

CDR3 region: CSAREGALAETQYF. CDR3 coding DNA: TGCAGTGCTAGAGAGGGGGCCCTAGCAGAGACCCAGTACTTC. The J gene is TRBJ2-5, the V gene TRBV20-1; tentative D call: TRBD1 (6 bases). V lost 0 bases, J lost 4 bases, and 12 bases lay in between. CDR1 and CDR2 (germline): DFQATT, SNEGSKA (reference sequence). This CDR3 has 14 amino acids.

The CDR3 sequence is CASSDGGTSGYTDTQYF. CDR3 coding DNA: TGTGCCAGCAGTGATGGAGGGACTAGCGGATACACAGATACGCAGTATTTT. The chain employs TRBV2 and TRBJ2-3, with 11 positions matching TRBD2. V gave up 3 bases and J gave up 2 bases; unmatched junction bases: 7. CDR3 length: 17 amino acids. CDR1 and CDR2 (germline): SNHLY, FYNNEI.

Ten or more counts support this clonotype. The CDR3 bases are TGTGCCAGCAGTTTATCACTAGCGGGAGGCCTCACAGATACGCAGTATTTT. Residues: CASSLSLAGGLTDTQYF. The gene calls are TRBV12-3 or TRBV12-4 and TRBJ2-3, with 12 bases fitting TRBD2. Trimming took 2 bases from V and 2 from J; bases not matched to a gene: 5. The CDR3 covers 17 residues.

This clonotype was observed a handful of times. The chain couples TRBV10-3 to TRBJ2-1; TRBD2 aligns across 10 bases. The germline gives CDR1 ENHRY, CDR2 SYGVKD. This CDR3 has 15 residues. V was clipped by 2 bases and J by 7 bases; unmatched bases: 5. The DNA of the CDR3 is TGTGCCATCAGTGAGCTAGCGGGAGTCGTGAATGAGCAGTTCTTC. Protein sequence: CAISELAGVVNEQFF.

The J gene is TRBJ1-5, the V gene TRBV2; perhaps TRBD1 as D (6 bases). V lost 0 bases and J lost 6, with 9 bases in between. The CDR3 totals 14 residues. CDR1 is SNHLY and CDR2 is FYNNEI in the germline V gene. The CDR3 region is CASSEAGGPQPQHF. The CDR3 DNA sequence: TGTGCCAGCAGTGAAGCCGGGGGGCCTCAGCCCCAGCATTTT. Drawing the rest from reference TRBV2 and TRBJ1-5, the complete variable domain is EPEVTQTPSHQVTQMGQEVILRCVPISNHLYFYWYRQILGQKVEFLVSFYNNEISEKSEIFDDQFSVERPDGSNFTLKIRSTKLEDSAMYFCASSEAGGPQPQHFGDGTRLSIL.

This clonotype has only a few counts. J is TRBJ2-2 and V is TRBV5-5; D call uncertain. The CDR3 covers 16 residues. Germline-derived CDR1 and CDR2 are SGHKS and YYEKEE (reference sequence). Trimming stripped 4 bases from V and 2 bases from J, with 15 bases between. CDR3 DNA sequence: TGTGCCAGCAGCGGGTTGGGCGGAGCTAACACCGGGGAGCTGTTTTTT. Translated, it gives CASSGLGGANTGELFF.

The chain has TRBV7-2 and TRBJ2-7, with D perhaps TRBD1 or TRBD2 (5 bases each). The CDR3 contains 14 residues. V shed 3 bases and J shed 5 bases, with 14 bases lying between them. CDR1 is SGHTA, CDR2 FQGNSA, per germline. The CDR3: CASSFGAGLDEQYF. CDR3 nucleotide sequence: TGTGCCAGCAGCTTTGGGGCAGGACTCGACGAGCAGTACTTC. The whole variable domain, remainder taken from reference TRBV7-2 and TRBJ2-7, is GAGVSQSPSNKVTEKGKDVELRCDPISGHTALYWYRQSLGQGLEFLIYFQGNSAPDKSGLPSDRFSAERTGGSVSTLTIQRTQQEDSAVYLCASSFGAGLDEQYFGPGTRLTVT.

For the CDR3, the DNA is TGTGCCAGCAGTTTCGGACAGAATCAGCCCCAGCATTTT. Protein: CASSFGQNQPQHF. The chain has TRBV27 and TRBJ1-5; D might be TRBD1 (6 bases). The CDR3 is made up of 13 amino acids. Trimming shortened V by 3 bases and J by 4 bases, and 7 bases separated the two germline ends. Looked up from germline, CDR1 is MNHEY and CDR2 is SMNVEV (reference sequence).

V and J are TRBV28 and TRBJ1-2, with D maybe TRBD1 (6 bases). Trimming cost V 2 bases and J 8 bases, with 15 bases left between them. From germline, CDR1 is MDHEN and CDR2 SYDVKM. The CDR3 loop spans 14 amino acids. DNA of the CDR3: TGTGCCAGCAGTTTAGCGGGACACTTAGGGGGCTACACCTTC. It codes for CASSLAGHLGGYTF.

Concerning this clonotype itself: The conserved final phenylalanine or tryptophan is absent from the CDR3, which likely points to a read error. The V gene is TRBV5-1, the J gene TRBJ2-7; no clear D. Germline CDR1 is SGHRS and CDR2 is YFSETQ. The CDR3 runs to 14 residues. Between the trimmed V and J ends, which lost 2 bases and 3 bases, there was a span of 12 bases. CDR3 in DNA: TGCGCCAGCAGCTTAGGACGCGCCAGCTACGAGCAGTACTCC. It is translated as CASSLGRASYEQYS.

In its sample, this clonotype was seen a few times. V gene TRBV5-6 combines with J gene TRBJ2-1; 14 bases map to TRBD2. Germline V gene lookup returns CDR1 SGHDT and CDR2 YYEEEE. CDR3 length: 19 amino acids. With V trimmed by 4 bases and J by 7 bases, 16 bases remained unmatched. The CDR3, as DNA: TGTGCCAGCAGCCCCTACCTTTTTTTGACTAGCGGGAGGGGAAATGAGCAGTTCTTC. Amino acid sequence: CASSPYLFLTSGRGNEQFF.

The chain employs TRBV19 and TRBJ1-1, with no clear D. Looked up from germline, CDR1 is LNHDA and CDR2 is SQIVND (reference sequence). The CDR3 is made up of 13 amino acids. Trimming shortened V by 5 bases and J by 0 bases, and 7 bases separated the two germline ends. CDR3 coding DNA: TGTGCCAGTAGTGCTCAGGTGAACACTGAAGCTTTCTTT. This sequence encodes CASSAQVNTEAFF.

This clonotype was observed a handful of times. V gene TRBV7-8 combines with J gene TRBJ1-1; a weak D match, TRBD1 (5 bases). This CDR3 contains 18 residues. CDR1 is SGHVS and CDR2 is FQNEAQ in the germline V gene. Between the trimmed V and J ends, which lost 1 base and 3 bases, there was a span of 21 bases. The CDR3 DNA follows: TGTGCCAGCAGCTTAGAACGTGTAGGGGCACTCGTAGACACTGAAGCTTTCTTT. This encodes CASSLERVGALVDTEAFF.

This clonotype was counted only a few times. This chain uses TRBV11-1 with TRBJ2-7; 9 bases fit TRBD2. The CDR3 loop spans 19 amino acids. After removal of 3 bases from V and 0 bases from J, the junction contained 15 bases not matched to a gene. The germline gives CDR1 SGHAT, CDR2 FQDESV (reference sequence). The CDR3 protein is CASSFFRGRALTSSYEQYF. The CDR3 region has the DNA TGTGCCAGCAGCTTCTTTCGCGGGAGGGCCCTAACCAGCTCCTACGAGCAGTACTTC.

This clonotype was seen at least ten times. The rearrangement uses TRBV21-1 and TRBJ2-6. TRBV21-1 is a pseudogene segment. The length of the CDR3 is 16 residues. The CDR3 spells CASSKTANSGANVLTF. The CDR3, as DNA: TGTGCCAGCAGCAAAACGGCGAACTCTGGGGCCAACGTCCTGACTTTC.

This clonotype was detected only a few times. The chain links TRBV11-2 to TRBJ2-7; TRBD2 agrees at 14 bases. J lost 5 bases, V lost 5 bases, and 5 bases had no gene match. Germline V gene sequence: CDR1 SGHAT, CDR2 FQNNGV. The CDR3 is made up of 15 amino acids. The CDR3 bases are TGTGCCAGCAGCCTCGGGACTAGCGGGAGCCACGAGCAGTACGTC. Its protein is CASSLGTSGSHEQYV.

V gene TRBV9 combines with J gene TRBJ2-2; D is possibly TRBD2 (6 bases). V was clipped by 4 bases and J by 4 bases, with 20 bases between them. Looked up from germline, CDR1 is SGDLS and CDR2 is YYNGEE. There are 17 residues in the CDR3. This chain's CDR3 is CASSRVAGSGGTGELFF. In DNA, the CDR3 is TGTGCCAGCAGCAGAGTGGCGGGGTCGGGCGGCACCGGGGAGCTGTTTTTT.

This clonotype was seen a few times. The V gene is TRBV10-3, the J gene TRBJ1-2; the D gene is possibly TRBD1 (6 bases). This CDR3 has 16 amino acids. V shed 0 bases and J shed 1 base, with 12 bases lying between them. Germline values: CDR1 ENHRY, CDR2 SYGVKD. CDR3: CAISESWQGINYGYTF. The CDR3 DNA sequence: TGTGCCATCAGTGAGTCTTGGCAGGGGATTAACTATGGCTACACCTTC.